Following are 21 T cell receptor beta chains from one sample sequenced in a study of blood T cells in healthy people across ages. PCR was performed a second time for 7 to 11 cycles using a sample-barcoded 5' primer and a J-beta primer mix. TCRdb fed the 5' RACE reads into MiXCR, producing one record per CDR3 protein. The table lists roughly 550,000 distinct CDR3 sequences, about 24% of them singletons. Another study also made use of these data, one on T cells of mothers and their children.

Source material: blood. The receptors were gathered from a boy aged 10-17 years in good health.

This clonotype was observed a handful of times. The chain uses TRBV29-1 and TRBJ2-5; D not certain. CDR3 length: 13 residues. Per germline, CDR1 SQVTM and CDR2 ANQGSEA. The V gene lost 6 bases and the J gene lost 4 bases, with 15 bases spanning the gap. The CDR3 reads CSVSWSDGETQYF. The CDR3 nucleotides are TGCAGCGTCTCCTGGAGCGATGGAGAGACCCAGTACTTC. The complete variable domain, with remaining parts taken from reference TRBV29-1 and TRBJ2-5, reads SAVISQKPSRDICQRGTSLTIQCQVDSQVTMMFWYRQQPGQSLTLIATANQGSEATYESGFVIDKFPISRPNLTFSTLTVSNMSPEDSSIYLCSVSWSDGETQYFGPGTRLLVL.

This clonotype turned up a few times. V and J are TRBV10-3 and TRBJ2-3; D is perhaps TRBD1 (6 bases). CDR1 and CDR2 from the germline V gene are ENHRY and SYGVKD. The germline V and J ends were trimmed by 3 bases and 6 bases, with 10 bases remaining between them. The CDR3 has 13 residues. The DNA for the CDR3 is TGTGCCATCAGTGAAGGGCAGGGGGATACGCAGTATTTT. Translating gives CAISEGQGDTQYF.

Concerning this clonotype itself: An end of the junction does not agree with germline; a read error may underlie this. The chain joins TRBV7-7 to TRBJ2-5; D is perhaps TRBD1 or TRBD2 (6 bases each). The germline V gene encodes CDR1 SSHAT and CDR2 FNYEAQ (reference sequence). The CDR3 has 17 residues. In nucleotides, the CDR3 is TGTGCTAGCAGCTTAGTACAGGGAGGATTTTCCGAGGAGACCCAGCACTTC. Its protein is CASSLVQGGFSEETQHF.

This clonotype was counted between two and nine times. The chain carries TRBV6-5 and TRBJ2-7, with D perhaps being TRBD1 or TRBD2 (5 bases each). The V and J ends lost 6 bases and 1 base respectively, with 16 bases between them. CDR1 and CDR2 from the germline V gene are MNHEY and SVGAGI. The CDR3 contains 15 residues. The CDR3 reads CASSPGTAVSYEQYF. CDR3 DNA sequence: TGTGCCAGCAGCCCTGGGACGGCCGTTTCCTACGAGCAGTACTTC.

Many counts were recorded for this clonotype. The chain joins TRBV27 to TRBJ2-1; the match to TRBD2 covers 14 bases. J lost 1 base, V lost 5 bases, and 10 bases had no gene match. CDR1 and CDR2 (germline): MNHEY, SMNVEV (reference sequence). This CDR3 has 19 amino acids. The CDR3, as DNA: TGTGCCAGCAGTCCCCGACTAGCGGGAGGGCTTATTTCCTACAATGAGCAGTTCTTC. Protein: CASSPRLAGGLISYNEQFF.

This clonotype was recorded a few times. CDR3 protein: CATQGLAGGSNTGELFF. CDR3 bases: TGTGCCACCCAGGGACTAGCGGGGGGGTCGAACACCGGGGAGCTGTTTTTT. The rearrangement joins TRBV27 to TRBJ2-2; 16 bases map to TRBD2. The CDR3 consists of 17 residues. V lost 10 bases and J lost 0; bases outside the gene matches: 5. Germline V gene lookup returns CDR1 MNHEY and CDR2 SMNVEV (reference sequence).

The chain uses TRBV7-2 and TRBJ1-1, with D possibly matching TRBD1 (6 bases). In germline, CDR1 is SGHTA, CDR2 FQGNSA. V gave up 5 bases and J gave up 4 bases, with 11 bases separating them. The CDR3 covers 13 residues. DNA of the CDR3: TGTGCCAGCAGCCAAAACAGGGTCACTGAAGCTTTCTTT. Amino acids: CASSQNRVTEAFF.

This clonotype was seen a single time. Written as DNA, the CDR3 is TGTGCCAGCAGCTGGGCGGATAGCGGGGGCTACGAGCAGTACTTC. It is translated as CASSWADSGGYEQYF. This chain uses TRBV7-2 with TRBJ2-5; 9 bases line up with TRBD2. The end of the DNA fits TRBJ2-7 better, so the J call may be wrong. The CDR3 spans 15 residues. CDR1 and CDR2 (germline): SGHTA, FQGNSA.

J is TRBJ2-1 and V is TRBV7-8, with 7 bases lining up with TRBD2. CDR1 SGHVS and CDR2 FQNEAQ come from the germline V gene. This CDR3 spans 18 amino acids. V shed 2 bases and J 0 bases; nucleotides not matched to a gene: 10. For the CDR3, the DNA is TGTGCCAGCAGCTTACCCCCTTTCCTAGCGGCCTCCTACAATGAGCAGTTCTTC. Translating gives CASSLPPFLAASYNEQFF.

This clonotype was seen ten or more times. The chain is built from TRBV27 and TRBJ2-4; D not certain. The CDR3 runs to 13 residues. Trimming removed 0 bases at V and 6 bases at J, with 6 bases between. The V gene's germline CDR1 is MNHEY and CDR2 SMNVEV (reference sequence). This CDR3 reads CASSLSWRNIQYF. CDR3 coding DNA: TGTGCCAGCAGTTTATCGTGGCGAAACATTCAGTACTTC.

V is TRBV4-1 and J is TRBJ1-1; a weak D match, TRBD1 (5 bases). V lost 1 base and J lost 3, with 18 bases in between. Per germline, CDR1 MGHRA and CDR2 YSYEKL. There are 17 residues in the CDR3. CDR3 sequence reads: CASSQVVGRDLYTEAFF. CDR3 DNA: TGCGCCAGCAGCCAAGTTGTTGGCAGGGACCTCTACACTGAAGCTTTCTTT.

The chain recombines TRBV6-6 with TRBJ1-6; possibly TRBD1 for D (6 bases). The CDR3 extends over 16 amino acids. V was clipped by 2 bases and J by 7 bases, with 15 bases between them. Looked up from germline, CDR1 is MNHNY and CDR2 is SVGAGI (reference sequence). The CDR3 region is CASSYPERQANSPLHF. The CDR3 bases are TGTGCCAGCAGTTACCCCGAGAGACAGGCCAATTCACCCCTCCACTTT.

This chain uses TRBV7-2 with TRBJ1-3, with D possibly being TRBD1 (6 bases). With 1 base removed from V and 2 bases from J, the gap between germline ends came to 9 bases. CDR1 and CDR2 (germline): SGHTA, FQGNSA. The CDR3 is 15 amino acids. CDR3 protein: CASSLETGPGNTIYF. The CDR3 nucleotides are TGTGCCAGCAGCTTAGAAACAGGGCCTGGAAACACCATATATTTT.

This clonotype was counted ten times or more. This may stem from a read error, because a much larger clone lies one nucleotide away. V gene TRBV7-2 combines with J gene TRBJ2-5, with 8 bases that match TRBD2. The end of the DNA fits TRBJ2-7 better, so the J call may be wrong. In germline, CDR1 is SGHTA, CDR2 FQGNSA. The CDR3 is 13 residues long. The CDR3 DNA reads TGTGCCAGCAGCGCCACTAGCGGCTACGAGCAGTACTTC. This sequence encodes CASSATSGYEQYF.

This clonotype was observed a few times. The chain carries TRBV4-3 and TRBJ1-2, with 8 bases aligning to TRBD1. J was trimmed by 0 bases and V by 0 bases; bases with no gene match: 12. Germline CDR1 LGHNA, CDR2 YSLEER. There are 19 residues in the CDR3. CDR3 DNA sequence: TGCGCCAGCAGCCAAGATTCAGGGGGCCTGGCTCTGGCTAACTATGGCTACACCTTC. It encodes CASSQDSGGLALANYGYTF.

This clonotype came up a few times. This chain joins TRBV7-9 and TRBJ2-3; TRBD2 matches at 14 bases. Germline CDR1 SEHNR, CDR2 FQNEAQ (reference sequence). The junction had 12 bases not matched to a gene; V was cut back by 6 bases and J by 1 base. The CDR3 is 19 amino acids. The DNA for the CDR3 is TGTGCCAGCAGATCCGCGGGACTAGCGGGGGCCCGGGGCACAGATACGCAGTATTTT. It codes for CASRSAGLAGARGTDTQYF.

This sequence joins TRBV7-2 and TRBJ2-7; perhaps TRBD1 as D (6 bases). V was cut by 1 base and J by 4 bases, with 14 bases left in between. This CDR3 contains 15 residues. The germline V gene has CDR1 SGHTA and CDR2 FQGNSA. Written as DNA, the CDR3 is TGTGCCAGCAGCTTAGACACGACAGGAAGGTACGAGCAGTACTTC. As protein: CASSLDTTGRYEQYF.

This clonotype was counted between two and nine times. CDR3 coding DNA: TGTGCCAGCAGTCTGAGACAGGGAGGTAATACTGAAGCTTTCTTT. Protein sequence: CASSLRQGGNTEAFF. The rearrangement links TRBV12-3 or TRBV12-4 to TRBJ1-1, with 7 bases matching TRBD1. The V and J ends lost 5 bases and 5 bases, in that order; junction bases with no gene match: 11. The CDR3 consists of 15 residues.

The CDR3 spells CASSPRTGQGRETQYF. In DNA form, the CDR3 reads TGTGCCAGCAGCCCCCGGACAGGGCAAGGTAGAGAGACCCAGTACTTC. The genes are TRBV7-8 and TRBJ2-5; 8 bases match TRBD1. The CDR3 is 16 amino acids. CDR1 SGHVS and CDR2 FQNEAQ come from the germline V gene. Trimming cost V 5 bases and J 4 bases; bases outside gene matches: 12.

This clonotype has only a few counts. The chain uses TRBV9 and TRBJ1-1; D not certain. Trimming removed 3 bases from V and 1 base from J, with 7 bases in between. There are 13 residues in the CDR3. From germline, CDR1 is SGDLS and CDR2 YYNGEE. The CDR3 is CASSAGSNTEAFF. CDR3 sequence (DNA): TGTGCCAGCAGCGCTGGATCGAACACTGAAGCTTTCTTT.

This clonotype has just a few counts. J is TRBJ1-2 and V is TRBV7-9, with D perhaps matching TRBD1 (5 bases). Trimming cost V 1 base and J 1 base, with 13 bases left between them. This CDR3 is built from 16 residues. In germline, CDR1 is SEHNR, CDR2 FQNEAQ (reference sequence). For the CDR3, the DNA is TGTGCCAGCAGCTTAGGGACCTCAGGGTTTAACTATGGCTACACCTTC. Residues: CASSLGTSGFNYGYTF.